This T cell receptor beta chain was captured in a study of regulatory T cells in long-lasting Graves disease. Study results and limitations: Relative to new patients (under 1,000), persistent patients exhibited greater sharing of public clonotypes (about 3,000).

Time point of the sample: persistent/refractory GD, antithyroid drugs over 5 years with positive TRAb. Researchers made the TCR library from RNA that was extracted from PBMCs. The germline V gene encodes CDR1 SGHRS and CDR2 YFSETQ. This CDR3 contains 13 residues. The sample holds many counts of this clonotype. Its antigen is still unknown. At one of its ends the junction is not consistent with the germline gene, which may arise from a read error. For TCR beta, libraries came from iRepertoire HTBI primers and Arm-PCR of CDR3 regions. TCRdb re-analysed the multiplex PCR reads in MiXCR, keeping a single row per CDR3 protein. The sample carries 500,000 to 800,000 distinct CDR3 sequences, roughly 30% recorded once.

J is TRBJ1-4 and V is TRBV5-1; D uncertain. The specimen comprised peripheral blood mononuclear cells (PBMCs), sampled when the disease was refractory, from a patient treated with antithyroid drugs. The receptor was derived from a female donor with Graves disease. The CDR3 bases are TGTGCCAGCAGTTGGGAAACTAATGAAAAACTGTTTTTT. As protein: CASSWETNEKLFF.